The TCR beta chain described here comes from a study of T cell responses to AZD1222 COVID-19 vaccine. Clones were read by immunoSEQ multiplex PCR, and TCRdb kept only the in-frame ones, dropping some. The sample has approximately 150,000 clones; around 92% are singletons. This clone appeared a single time. The clonotype comes from an adult in good health. Source: peripheral blood, taken on day 0 of AZD1222 vaccination.

CDR3 nucleotide sequence: TGTGCCACCAGTGATTCGCGACAGGGGTACTACGAGCAGTACTTC. Its protein product is CATSDSRQGYYEQYF. The chain uses TRBV24-1 and TRBJ2-7; 8 bases fit TRBD1. This CDR3 is built from 15 residues. Trimming removed 2 bases from V and 3 bases from J; junction bases left unmatched: 5. The germline CDR1 and CDR2 sequences are KGHDR and SFDVKD.